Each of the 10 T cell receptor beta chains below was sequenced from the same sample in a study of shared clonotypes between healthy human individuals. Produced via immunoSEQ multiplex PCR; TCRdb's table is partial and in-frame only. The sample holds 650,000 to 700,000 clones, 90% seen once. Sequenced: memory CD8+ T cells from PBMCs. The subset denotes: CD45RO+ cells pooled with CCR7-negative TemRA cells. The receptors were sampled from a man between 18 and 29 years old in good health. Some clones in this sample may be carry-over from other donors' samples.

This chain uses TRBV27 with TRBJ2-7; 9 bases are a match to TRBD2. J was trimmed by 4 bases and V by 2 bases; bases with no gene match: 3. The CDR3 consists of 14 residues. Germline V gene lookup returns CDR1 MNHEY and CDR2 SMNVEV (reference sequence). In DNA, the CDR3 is TGTGCCAGCAGTTTAAGACTAGCGGATTACGAGCAGTACTTC. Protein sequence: CASSLRLADYEQYF.

This CDR3 is CASIKVLGTGELFF. The CDR3 region has the DNA TGTGCCAGCATCAAGGTCCTTGGCACCGGGGAGCTGTTTTTT. V and J are TRBV28 and TRBJ2-2; D is ambiguous. The V gene's germline CDR1 is MDHEN and CDR2 SYDVKM. The V and J ends lost 7 bases and 4 bases respectively, with 13 bases between them. The CDR3 extends over 14 amino acids.

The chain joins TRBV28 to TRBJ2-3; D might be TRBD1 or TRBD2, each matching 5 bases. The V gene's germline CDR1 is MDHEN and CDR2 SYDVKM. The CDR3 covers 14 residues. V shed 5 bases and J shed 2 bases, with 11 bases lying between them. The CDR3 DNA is TGTGCCAGCAGTGTCGGGACCTTCACAGATACGCAGTATTTT. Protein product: CASSVGTFTDTQYF.

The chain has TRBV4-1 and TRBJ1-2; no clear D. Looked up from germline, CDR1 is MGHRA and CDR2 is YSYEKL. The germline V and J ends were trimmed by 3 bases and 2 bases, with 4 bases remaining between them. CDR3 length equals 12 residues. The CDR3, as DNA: TGCGCCAGCAGCCAGGGAAACTATGGCTACACCTTC. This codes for CASSQGNYGYTF.

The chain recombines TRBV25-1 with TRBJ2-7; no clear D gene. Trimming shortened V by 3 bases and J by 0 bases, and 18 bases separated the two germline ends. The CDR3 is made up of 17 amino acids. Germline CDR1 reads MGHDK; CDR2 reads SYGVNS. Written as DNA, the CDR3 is TGTGCCAGCAGTGATCCACGGACGGTGGAGAGCTCCTACGAGCAGTACTTC. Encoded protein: CASSDPRTVESSYEQYF.

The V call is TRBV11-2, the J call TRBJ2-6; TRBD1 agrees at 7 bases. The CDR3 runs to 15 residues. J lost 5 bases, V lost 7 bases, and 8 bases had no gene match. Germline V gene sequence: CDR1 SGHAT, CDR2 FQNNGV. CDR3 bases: TGTGCCAGCACTATATTACAGGGGAGGGCCAACGTCCTGACTTTC. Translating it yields CASTILQGRANVLTF.

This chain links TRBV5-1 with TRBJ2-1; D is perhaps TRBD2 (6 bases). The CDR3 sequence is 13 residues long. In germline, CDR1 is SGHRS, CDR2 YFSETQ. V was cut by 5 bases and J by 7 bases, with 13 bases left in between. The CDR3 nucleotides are TGCGCCAGCAGGCGATCGGGGGATAATGAGCAGTTCTTC. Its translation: CASRRSGDNEQFF.

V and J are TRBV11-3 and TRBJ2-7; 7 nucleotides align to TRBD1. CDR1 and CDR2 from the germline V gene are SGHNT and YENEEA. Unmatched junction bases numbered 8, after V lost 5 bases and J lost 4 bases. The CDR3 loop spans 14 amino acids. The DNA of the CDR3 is TGTGCCAGCAGCCCCCCGGGACAGCCTTACGAGCAGTACTTC. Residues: CASSPPGQPYEQYF.

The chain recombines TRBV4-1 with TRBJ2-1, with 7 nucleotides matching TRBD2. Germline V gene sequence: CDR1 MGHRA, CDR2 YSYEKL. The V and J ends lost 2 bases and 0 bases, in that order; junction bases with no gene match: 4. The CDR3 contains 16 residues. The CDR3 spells CASSQLLADSYNEQFF. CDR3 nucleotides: TGCGCCAGCAGCCAATTGCTAGCGGACTCCTACAATGAGCAGTTCTTC.

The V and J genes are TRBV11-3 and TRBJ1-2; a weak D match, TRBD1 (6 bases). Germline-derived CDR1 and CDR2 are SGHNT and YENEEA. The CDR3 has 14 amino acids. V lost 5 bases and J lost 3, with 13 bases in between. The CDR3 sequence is CASSQSPGDYGYTF. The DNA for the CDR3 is TGTGCCAGCAGCCAATCCCCAGGGGACTATGGCTACACCTTC.